The 2 T cell receptor beta chains given below trace back to one sample, sequenced in a study of shared clonotypes between healthy human individuals. Clones were sequenced by immunoSEQ multiplex PCR, and TCRdb holds only the in-frame ones, with some missing. The table lists over a million clones, around 78% of them singletons, with 0.55% to 0.7% in the top ten. The sample taken for sequencing was memory CD4+ T cells from PBMCs. The subset denotes: CD45RA-negative fraction. These receptors originate from a man aged 18 to 29 in good health. Some clones in this sample may be carry-over from other donors' samples.

J is TRBJ2-2 and V is TRBV9; possibly TRBD2 for D (6 bases). The CDR3 sequence is 15 residues long. CDR1 and CDR2 from the germline V gene are SGDLS and YYNGEE. Trimming left V 5 bases short and J 6 bases short, with 17 bases between. DNA of the CDR3: TGTGCCAGCAGACGGGACTTAGCTAGTCCCGGGGAGCTGTTTTTT. Translating it yields CASRRDLASPGELFF.

This clone was seen more than once but under ten times. CDR3 coding DNA: TGTGCCAGCAGCTCGGCCTCCGGCGGAACTGAAGCTTTCTTT. Amino acids: CASSSASGGTEAFF. The chain links TRBV7-6 to TRBJ1-1; no definite D call. With 4 bases removed from V and 5 bases from J, the gap between germline ends came to 14 bases. Germline CDR1 reads SGHVS; CDR2 reads FNYEAQ. The CDR3 contains 14 residues.